The rows below give T cell receptor beta chains drawn from one sample of a study of cytotoxic CD8 clonotypes in ibrutinib-treated CLL. Clones were sequenced by immunoSEQ multiplex PCR, and TCRdb holds only the in-frame ones, with some missing. The sample yields hundreds of thousands of clones, approximately 80% seen once. The specimen comprised PBMCs, sampled before ibrutinib treatment. These receptors were collected from a human donor with chronic lymphocytic leukemia. Both conserved end residues are part of each CDR3. D genes are given only for firm matches. Only part of the rows carry a size: once, few, many, or a class if the clone is expanded.

D: TRBD1
length: 13
size: NA
V: TRBV30
J: TRBJ1-2
DNA: TGTGCCTGGAGTCCGGACAGGGGGGCCGGCTACACCTTC
CDR3: CAWSPDRGAGYTF

D: NA
length: 15
size: NA
V: TRBV5-1
J: TRBJ2-7
DNA: TGCGCCAGCAGCTTGGACGTGGGTCTCTTGGACGAGCAGTACTTC
CDR3: CASSLDVGLLDEQYF

D: NA
length: 16
size: once
V: TRBV11-2
J: TRBJ1-2
DNA: TGTGCCAGCAGCCCAAGGGGGGCAGCTGCTAACTATGGCTACACCTTC
CDR3: CASSPRGAAANYGYTF

D: TRBD1
length: 18
size: few
V: TRBV11-1
J: TRBJ1-2
DNA: TGTGCCAGCAGCAAACGACTGAGCCGGGACAGCTATAACTATGGCTACACCTTC
CDR3: CASSKRLSRDSYNYGYTF

D: NA
length: 15
size: NA
V: TRBV21-1
J: TRBJ1-1
DNA: TGTGCCAGCCTCGCGGCGGAGGGGAATGGCACTGAAGCTTTCTTT
CDR3: CASLAAEGNGTEAFF

D: NA
length: 14
size: NA
V: TRBV7-2
J: TRBJ2-5
DNA: TGTGCCAGCAGCTTCCGGTTTAGGGCTGAGACCCAGTACTTC
CDR3: CASSFRFRAETQYF

D: TRBD1
length: 17
size: NA
V: TRBV18
J: TRBJ1-4
DNA: TGTGCCAGCTCACGAGGACAGGGGGCGCCGGCTAATGAAAAACTGTTTTTT
CDR3: CASSRGQGAPANEKLFF

D: NA
length: 12
size: NA
V: TRBV9
J: TRBJ1-1
DNA: TGTGCCAGCAGCCCACAGGGCACTGAAGCTTTCTTT
CDR3: CASSPQGTEAFF

D: NA
length: 15
size: NA
V: TRBV7-2
J: TRBJ2-5
DNA: TGTGCCAGCAGCTTAGTTTCGTCAGCCCAAGAGACCCAGTACTTC
CDR3: CASSLVSSAQETQYF

D: NA
length: 15
size: NA
V: TRBV2
J: TRBJ2-7
DNA: TGTGCCAGCACCCCAACGGGGACGACAGGGAGGGAGCAGTACTTC
CDR3: CASTPTGTTGREQYF

D: NA
length: 16
size: NA
V: TRBV9
J: TRBJ2-1
DNA: TGTGCCAGCAGCGCCTATACTGGGAGCTCCTACAATGAGCAGTTCTTC
CDR3: CASSAYTGSSYNEQFF

D: NA
length: 14
size: NA
V: TRBV13
J: TRBJ1-5
DNA: TGTGCCAGCAGCTTAGGACAGCGCAATCAGCCCCAGCATTTT
CDR3: CASSLGQRNQPQHF

D: TRBD1
length: 14
size: NA
V: TRBV5-1
J: TRBJ1-1
DNA: TGCGCCAGCAGCAGGGACAGACCTGACACTGAAGCTTTCTTT
CDR3: CASSRDRPDTEAFF

D: NA
length: 14
size: NA
V: TRBV4-2
J: TRBJ2-7
DNA: TGTGCCAGCAGCCATGAGCGCAAGCTCTACGAGCAGTACTTC
CDR3: CASSHERKLYEQYF

D: TRBD2
length: 16
size: NA
V: TRBV4-3
J: TRBJ2-3
DNA: TGCGCCAGCAGCCAATCCGGCCTAGCGGAGGGGGATACGCAGTATTTT
CDR3: CASSQSGLAEGDTQYF

D: NA
length: 13
size: NA
V: TRBV6-5
J: TRBJ2-7
DNA: TGTGCCAGCAGTAGAGCGGGCGCCTACGAGCAGTACTTC
CDR3: CASSRAGAYEQYF

D: TRBD2
length: 14
size: NA
V: TRBV7-7
J: TRBJ2-1
DNA: TGTGCTAGCAGCCCTACGGGACTAGCTCTTGAGCAGTTCTTC
CDR3: CASSPTGLALEQFF

D: NA
length: 13
size: NA
V: TRBV7-9
J: TRBJ2-6
DNA: TGTGCCAGACAGGATTCTGGGGCCAACGTCCTGACTTTC
CDR3: CARQDSGANVLTF

D: NA
length: 13
size: NA
V: TRBV11-2
J: TRBJ2-7
DNA: TGTGCCAGCAGCTTCACAGGGACCTACGAGCAGTACTTC
CDR3: CASSFTGTYEQYF

D: TRBD2
length: 12
size: NA
V: TRBV2
J: TRBJ2-2
DNA: TGTGCCAGCAGTAGCGGGAGCTGGGAGCTGTTTTTT
CDR3: CASSSGSWELFF

D: NA
length: 14
size: NA
V: TRBV18
J: TRBJ1-5
DNA: TGTGCCAGCTCACCACAGGGGAGCAATCAGCCCCAGCATTTT
CDR3: CASSPQGSNQPQHF

D: TRBD1
length: 14
size: NA
V: TRBV7-2
J: TRBJ2-1
DNA: TGTGCCAGCAGCGCGGACAGGGGGGACAATGAGCAGTTCTTC
CDR3: CASSADRGDNEQFF

D: NA
length: 15
size: few
V: TRBV4-1
J: TRBJ2-5
DNA: TGCGCCAGCAGCCAATGGACGCCCTTCCAAGAGACCCAGTACTTC
CDR3: CASSQWTPFQETQYF

D: TRBD1
length: 16
size: once
V: TRBV4-2
J: TRBJ1-2
DNA: TGTGCCAGCAGCCAAGAAGAATCGACAGGGCGTGGTGGCTACACCTTC
CDR3: CASSQEESTGRGGYTF

D: NA
length: 15
size: NA
V: TRBV10-1
J: TRBJ2-1
DNA: TGCGCCAGCAGTGAGTACGGGCCAAGGAGGAATGAGCAGTTCTTC
CDR3: CASSEYGPRRNEQFF

D: NA
length: 15
size: few
V: TRBV7-2
J: TRBJ1-2
DNA: TGTGCCAGCAGCTTATTGGTCAGGGCGGCTCGTGGCTACACCTTC
CDR3: CASSLLVRAARGYTF

D: NA
length: 15
size: NA
V: TRBV7-6
J: TRBJ1-2
DNA: TGTGCCAGCAGCTTAGCTCCAGGGGATAACTATGGCTACACCTTC
CDR3: CASSLAPGDNYGYTF

D: TRBD1
length: 14
size: NA
V: TRBV30
J: TRBJ2-5
DNA: TGTGCCTGGAAGGGACAGGGGTACCAAGAGACCCAGTACTTC
CDR3: CAWKGQGYQETQYF

D: NA
length: 15
size: NA
V: TRBV18
J: TRBJ1-5
DNA: TGTGCCAGCTCACCATCCGCTCAGGGGTCTCAGCCCCAGCATTTT
CDR3: CASSPSAQGSQPQHF

D: TRBD2
length: 15
size: NA
V: TRBV19
J: TRBJ2-7
DNA: TGTGCCAGTAGTATAGCTAGCGGGAGCTACTCGGAGCAGTACTTC
CDR3: CASSIASGSYSEQYF

D: NA
length: 13
size: once
V: TRBV4-3
J: TRBJ1-2
DNA: TGCGCCAGCAGCCGCGGCTCTAACTATGGCTACACCTTC
CDR3: CASSRGSNYGYTF

D: NA
length: 12
size: NA
V: TRBV18
J: TRBJ1-5
DNA: TGTGCCAGCTCCGGCGACGATCAGCCCCAGCATTTT
CDR3: CASSGDDQPQHF

D: NA
length: 12
size: few
V: TRBV18
J: TRBJ2-7
DNA: TGTGCCAGCTCACGCGACAGCTACGAGCAGTACTTC
CDR3: CASSRDSYEQYF

D: NA
length: 13
size: NA
V: TRBV5-4
J: TRBJ2-5
DNA: TGTGCCAGCAGCTTGGGGAACCAAGAGACCCAGTACTTC
CDR3: CASSLGNQETQYF

D: TRBD2
length: 17
size: NA
V: TRBV4-2
J: TRBJ2-5
DNA: TGTGCCAGCAGCAAATTACCCCGGGACTACGTACAAGAGACCCAGTACTTC
CDR3: CASSKLPRDYVQETQYF